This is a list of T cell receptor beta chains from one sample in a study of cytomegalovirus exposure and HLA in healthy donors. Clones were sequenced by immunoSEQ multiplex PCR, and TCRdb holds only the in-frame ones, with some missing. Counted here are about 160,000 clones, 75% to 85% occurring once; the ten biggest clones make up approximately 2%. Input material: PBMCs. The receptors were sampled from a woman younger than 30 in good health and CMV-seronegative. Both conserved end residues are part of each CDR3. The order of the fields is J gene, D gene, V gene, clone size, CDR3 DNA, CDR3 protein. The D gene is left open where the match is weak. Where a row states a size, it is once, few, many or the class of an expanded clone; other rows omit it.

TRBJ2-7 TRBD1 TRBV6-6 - TGTGCCAGCAGTTACGGACAGGGGAGAGTCTACGAGCAGTACTTC CASSYGQGRVYEQYF
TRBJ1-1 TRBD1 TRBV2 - TGTGCCAGCAGTCAAGCCGGGACAGGAAACACTGAAGCTTTCTTT CASSQAGTGNTEAFF
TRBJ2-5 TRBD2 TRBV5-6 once TGTGCCAGCAGCCCGGACCCTAGCGGGCCTCGGGAGACCCAGTACTTC CASSPDPSGPRETQYF
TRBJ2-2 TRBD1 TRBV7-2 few TGTGCCAGCAGCCCACTAGACAGGGGGAGAACCGGGGAGCTGTTTTTT CASSPLDRGRTGELFF
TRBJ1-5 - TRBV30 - TGTGCCTGGAGTGTTTCCCTGAATCAGCCCCAGCATTTT CAWSVSLNQPQHF
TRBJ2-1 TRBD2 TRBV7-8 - TGTGCCAGCAGCTTAGAGGCTCTAGCGGGGAATGAGCAGTTCTTC CASSLEALAGNEQFF
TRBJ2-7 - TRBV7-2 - TGTGCCAGCAGCTTCCAGACTCGATACGAGCAGTACTTC CASSFQTRYEQYF
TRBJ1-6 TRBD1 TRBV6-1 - TGTGCCAGCAGTGAACGCGGGACAGACACTCTATATTCACCCCTCCACTTT CASSERGTDTLYSPLHF
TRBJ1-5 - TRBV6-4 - TGTGCCAGCAGCCAGGATAGCAATCAGCCCCAGCATTTT CASSQDSNQPQHF
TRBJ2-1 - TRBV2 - TGTGCCAGCAGAGGAACAACTAGCTGGACTAACAATGAGCAGTTCTTC CASRGTTSWTNNEQFF
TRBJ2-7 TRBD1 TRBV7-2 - TGTGCCAGCAGCTTTGTCGGAGGGACAGGGCGCTCCGAGCAGTACTTC CASSFVGGTGRSEQYF
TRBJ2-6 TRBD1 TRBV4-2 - TGTGCCAGCAGCCGGACAGGGACCGGGGCCAACGTCCTGACTTTC CASSRTGTGANVLTF
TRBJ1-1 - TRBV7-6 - TGTGCCAGCAGCTTAGCGCTAGGGACTGGGAACACTGAAGCTTTCTTT CASSLALGTGNTEAFF
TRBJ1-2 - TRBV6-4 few TGTGCCCGCTCGGGGGGGCAAGGACGCTATGGCTACACCTTC CARSGGQGRYGYTF
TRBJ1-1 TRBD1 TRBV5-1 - TGCGCCAGCAGCTTGGTAGCACAGGGGTCCACTGAAGCTTTCTTT CASSLVAQGSTEAFF
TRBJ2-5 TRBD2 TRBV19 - TGTGCCAGTAGTATACAGGGCCGGGGGGGCGGACCAACGGGGGAGACCCAGTACTTC CASSIQGRGGGPTGETQYF
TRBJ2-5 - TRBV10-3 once TGTGCCATCAGTGAGTCATTTTCGGGACTCCCGACGGAGACCCAGTACTTC CAISESFSGLPTETQYF
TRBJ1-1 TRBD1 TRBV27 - TGTGCCAGCAGTTTCAGGGGGCGGCCAACTGAAGCTTTCTTT CASSFRGRPTEAFF
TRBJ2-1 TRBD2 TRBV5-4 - TGTGCCAGCAGCTCGGATAGCGGGGGGGCCCCTTACAATGAGCAGTTCTTC CASSSDSGGAPYNEQFF
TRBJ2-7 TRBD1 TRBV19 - TGTGCCAGTACCAAGGACAGGGGCGGTTTGGTGGAGCAGTACTTC CASTKDRGGLVEQYF
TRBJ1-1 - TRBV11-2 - TGTGCCAGCAGCTACATGGGGGGTCTAGGCACTGAAGCTTTCTTT CASSYMGGLGTEAFF
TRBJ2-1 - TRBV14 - TGTGCCAGCAGCCAAGATTCCGGTCTTGAGCAGTTCTTC CASSQDSGLEQFF
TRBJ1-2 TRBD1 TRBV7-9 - TGTTCCAGCAGCCCCCCAGGGACAGGGTTCGATTATGGCTACACCTTC CSSSPPGTGFDYGYTF
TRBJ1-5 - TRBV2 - TGTGCCAGCAGTGATCCGGGGAATCAGCCCCAGCATTTT CASSDPGNQPQHF
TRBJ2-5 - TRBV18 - TGTGCCAGCTCACCAGAGCGAGAGACCCAGTACTTC CASSPERETQYF
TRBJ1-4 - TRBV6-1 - TGTGCCAGCAGTGCCTACAGAAAAGAAAAACTGTTTTTT CASSAYRKEKLFF
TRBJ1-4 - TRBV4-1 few TGCGCCAGCAGCCAAAGTTCGGATGGGGCAGAAAAACTGTTTTTT CASSQSSDGAEKLFF
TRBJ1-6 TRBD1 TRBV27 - TGTGCCAGCAGTGCGTGGACAGGGGGCCATAATTCACCCCTCCACTTT CASSAWTGGHNSPLHF
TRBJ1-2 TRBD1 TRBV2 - TGTGCCAGCAGTGCGGGACAGGGAGATGGCTACACCTTC CASSAGQGDGYTF
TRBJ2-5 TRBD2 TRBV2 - TGTGCCAGCAGGAGTTTGCAACTAGCGGGATTGGGGACCCAGTACTTC CASRSLQLAGLGTQYF
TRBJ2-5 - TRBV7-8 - TGTGCCAGCAGCTTGATATACAGGAAGGAGACCCAGTACTTC CASSLIYRKETQYF
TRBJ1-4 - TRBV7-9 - TGTGCCAGCAGCGTCAGGGTCGTCCCGGAAAAACTGTTTTTT CASSVRVVPEKLFF
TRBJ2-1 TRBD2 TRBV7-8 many TGTGCCAGCAGCTTAGCTAGCGGGTGGTACAATGAGCAGTTCTTC CASSLASGWYNEQFF
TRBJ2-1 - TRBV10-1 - TGCGCCAGCAGTGGGGGACTCCTCATCCCTTACAATGAGCAGTTCTTC CASSGGLLIPYNEQFF
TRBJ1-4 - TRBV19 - TGTGCCAGCGGAGGGGCACGGACTAATGAAAAACTGTTTTTT CASGGARTNEKLFF
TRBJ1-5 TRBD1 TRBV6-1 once TGTGCCAGCAGTGAGGACAGGGGGGGTCAGCCCCAGCATTTT CASSEDRGGQPQHF
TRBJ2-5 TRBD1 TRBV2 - TGTGCCAGCAAACCGACAGGGGGCCGAGAGACCCAGTACTTC CASKPTGGRETQYF
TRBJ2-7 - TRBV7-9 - TGTGCCAGCAGCTTATTTCGGGACGAGCAGTACTTC CASSLFRDEQYF
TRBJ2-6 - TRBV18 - TGTGCCAGCTCACCCGTCTTCTCTGGGGCCAACGTCCTGACTTTC CASSPVFSGANVLTF
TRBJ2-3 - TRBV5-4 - TGTGCCAGCAGCTTGGGGTTGGTCAGAGGGGATACGCAGTATTTT CASSLGLVRGDTQYF
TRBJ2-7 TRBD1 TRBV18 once TGTGCCAGCTCACCACCAGGGACAGGGGACTACGAGCAGTACTTC CASSPPGTGDYEQYF
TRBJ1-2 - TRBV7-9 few TGTGCCAGCAGCCAGGTGTGGGGAGTCTATGGCTACACCTTC CASSQVWGVYGYTF
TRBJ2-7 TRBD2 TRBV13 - TGTGCCAGCAGTAGGACTAGCGGGGTTTCCTACGAGCAGTACTTC CASSRTSGVSYEQYF
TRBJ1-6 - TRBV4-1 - TGCGCCAGCAGCCAAGATTTGGGGGCTGGTTCACCCCTCCACTTT CASSQDLGAGSPLHF
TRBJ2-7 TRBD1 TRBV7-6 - TGTGCCAGCAGCTATCGGACAGGGGGCTACTACGAGCAGTACTTC CASSYRTGGYYEQYF